This T cell receptor beta chain is drawn from a study of beta chain features in type 1 diabetes. Overall study results and limits: Moderately but significantly shorter TCRB CDR3s were found in Type 1 diabetes patients in all four CD4+ subsets.

Investigators reverse transcribed all isolated RNA, so they sequenced expressed TCRB transcripts. Assay used: immunoSEQ multiplex PCR; TCRdb lists only in-frame clones, some missing. The sample has 65,000 to 85,000 clones, approximately 50% seen once; the top ten hold around 0.72%. A remark on this clone: Its antigen is unidentified.

Germline trimming cut 4 bases from V and 0 bases from J; bases unmatched to any gene: 3. Germline V CDR1 and CDR2: LGHNT, FRNRAP. The CDR3 spans 15 residues. The V and J genes are TRBV12-5 and TRBJ1-3; 7 positions agree with TRBD1. The TCR comes from a young man with type 1 diabetes. The sequenced sample was central memory CD4+ T cells from blood. The CDR3 region is CASGSSGGSGNTIYF. CDR3 nucleotide sequence: TGTGCTAGTGGTTCTTCAGGGGGCTCTGGAAACACCATATATTTT.